The TCR beta chain under discussion was sequenced for a study of blood T cell repertoires in COVID-19. The method was immunoSEQ multiplex PCR; TCRdb's version includes in-frame clones alone and lacks a portion of them. The table includes approximately 100,000 clones, 75% to 90% detected once. This CDR3 has 13 amino acids. Deletions cut 3 bases from V and 2 bases from J, with 8 bases between. CDR1 SGHTA and CDR2 FQGNSA come from the germline V gene. The TCR sequence derives from a human donor in a cohort sampled during active COVID-19. The material sequenced was peripheral blood. The chain is built from TRBV7-2 and TRBJ2-7; tentative D call: TRBD1 (6 bases). The CDR3 here is CASSFKGAYEQYF. The CDR3 coding sequence is TGTGCCAGCAGCTTTAAGGGGGCCTACGAGCAGTACTTC.